What follows is one TCR beta chain and its context. Its specificity is not known. This specimen belongs to a study of cytomegalovirus exposure and HLA in healthy donors. Germline V gene data show CDR1 as SGHNT and CDR2 as YYREEE (reference sequence). The ends lost 0 bases at V and 10 bases at J; junction bases unmatched: 5. This CDR3 spans 15 amino acids. Whole-study results and caveats: A later analysis found TCR association rates differed by HLA locus, highest for DRB1 and lowest for HLA-C. About 90% or about 30% of the time was how often most TCR beta V segments were productive, according to an earlier analysis.

With 60 Vbeta and 13 Jbeta primers, the PCR was carried out. Using immunoSEQ multiplex PCR, the repertoire was profiled, and TCRdb retains in-frame clones only, with some absent. This sample has 150,000 to 200,000 clones, with 60% to 80% found just once. The clonotype originates from a man aged 18 to 35 in good health and CMV-seropositive. Sequences were obtained from PBMCs. The chain has TRBV5-4 and TRBJ1-4; 11 positions agree with TRBD1. The CDR3 DNA follows: TGTGCCAGCAGCTTGGCGGGACAGGGGGAAGTAAAACTGTTTTTT. It specifies CASSLAGQGEVKLFF.